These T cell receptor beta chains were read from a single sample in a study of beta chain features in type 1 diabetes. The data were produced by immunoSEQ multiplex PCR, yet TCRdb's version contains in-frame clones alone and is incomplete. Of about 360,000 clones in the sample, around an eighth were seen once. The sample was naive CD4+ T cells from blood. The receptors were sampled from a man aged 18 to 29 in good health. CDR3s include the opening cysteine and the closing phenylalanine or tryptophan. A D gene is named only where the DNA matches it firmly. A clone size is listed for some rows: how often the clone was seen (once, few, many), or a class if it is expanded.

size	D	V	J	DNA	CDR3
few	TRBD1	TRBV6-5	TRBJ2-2	TGTGCCAGCAGGGGACAGGACCCCACCGGGGAGCTGTTTTTT	CASRGQDPTGELFF
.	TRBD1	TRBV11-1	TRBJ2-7	TGTGCCAGCAGCTATCGTATGACAGGGTTCCAGTCCTACGAGCAGTACTTC	CASSYRMTGFQSYEQYF
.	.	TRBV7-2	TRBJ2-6	TGTGCCAGCAGTTTTCTCGGGTCGGGGGCTGGGGCCAACGTCCTGACTTTC	CASSFLGSGAGANVLTF
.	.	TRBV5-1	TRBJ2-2	TGCGCCAGCAGCTTGGGGCAGGGGACGAACACCGGGGAGCTGTTTTTT	CASSLGQGTNTGELFF
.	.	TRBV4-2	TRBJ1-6	TGTGCCAGCAGCCAAGGAGACAGGAGGCTGAGCTCCTATAATTCACCCCTCCACTTT	CASSQGDRRLSSYNSPLHF
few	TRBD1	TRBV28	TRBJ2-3	TGTGCCAGCAGTTCCTCCGGGACAGGGGTCACAGATACGCAGTATTTT	CASSSSGTGVTDTQYF
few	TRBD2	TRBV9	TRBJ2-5	TGTGCCAGCAGCCCGGGACTAGCGGGCCCGGGGGAGACCCAGTACTTC	CASSPGLAGPGETQYF
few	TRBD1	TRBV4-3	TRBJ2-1	TGCGCCAGCAGCCAAGAGGGGACAGGGACTATTTACAATGAGCAGTTCTTC	CASSQEGTGTIYNEQFF
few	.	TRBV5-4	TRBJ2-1	TGTGCCAGCAGCTTGGCCGGAGGAGGGGGGGACAATGAGCAGTTCTTC	CASSLAGGGGDNEQFF
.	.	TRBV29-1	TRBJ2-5	TGCAGCGTTGAAAAATCAGGACAGTCAGGGGCCCAGTACTTC	CSVEKSGQSGAQYF
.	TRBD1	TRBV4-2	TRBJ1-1	TGTGCCAGCAGCCAAGGGGACAGGTTGAACACTGAAGCTTTCTTT	CASSQGDRLNTEAFF
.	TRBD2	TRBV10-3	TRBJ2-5	TGTGCCATCAGTGGAGGACTAGCGGGGGGGCTTCAAGAGACCCAGTACTTC	CAISGGLAGGLQETQYF